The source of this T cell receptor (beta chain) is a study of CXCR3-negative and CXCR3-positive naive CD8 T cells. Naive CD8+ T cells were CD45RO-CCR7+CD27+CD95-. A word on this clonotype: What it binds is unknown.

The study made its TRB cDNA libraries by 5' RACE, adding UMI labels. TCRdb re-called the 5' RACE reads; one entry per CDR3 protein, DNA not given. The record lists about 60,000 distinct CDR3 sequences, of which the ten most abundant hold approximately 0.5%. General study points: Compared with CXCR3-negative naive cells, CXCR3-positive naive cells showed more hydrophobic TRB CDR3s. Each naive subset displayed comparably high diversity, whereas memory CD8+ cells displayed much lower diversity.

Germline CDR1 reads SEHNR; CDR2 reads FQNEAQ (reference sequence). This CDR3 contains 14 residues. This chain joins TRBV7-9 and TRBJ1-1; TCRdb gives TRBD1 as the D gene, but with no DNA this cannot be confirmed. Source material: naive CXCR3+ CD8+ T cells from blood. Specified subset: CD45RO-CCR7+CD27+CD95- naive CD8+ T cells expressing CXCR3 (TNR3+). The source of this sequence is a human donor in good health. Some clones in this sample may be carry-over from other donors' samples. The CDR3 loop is CASSLTGENAEAFF.